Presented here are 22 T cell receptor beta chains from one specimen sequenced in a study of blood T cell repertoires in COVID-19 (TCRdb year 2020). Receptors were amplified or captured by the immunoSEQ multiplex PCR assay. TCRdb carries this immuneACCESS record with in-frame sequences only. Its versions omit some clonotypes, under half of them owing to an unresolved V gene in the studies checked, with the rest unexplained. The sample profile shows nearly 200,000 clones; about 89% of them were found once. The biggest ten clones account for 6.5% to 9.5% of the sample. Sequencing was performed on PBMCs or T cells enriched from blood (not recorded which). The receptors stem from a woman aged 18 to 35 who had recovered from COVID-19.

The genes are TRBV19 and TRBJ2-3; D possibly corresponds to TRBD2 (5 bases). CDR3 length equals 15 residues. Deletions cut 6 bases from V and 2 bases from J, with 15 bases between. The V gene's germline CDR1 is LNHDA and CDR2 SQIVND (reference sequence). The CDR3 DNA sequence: TGTGCCAGTAGCCTAAAAAGCGGATACACAGATACGCAGTATTTT. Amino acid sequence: CASSLKSGYTDTQYF.

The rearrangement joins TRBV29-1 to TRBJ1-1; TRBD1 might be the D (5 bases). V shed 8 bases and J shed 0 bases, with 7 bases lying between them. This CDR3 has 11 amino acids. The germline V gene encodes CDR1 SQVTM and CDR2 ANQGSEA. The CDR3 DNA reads TGCAGCCTAGGGGTGAACACTGAAGCTTTCTTT. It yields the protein CSLGVNTEAFF.

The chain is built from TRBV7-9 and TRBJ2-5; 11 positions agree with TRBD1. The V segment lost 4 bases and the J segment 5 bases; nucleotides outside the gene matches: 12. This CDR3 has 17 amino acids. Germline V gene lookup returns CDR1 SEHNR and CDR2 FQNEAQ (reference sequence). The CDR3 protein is CASSYRDRGAERETQYF. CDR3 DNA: TGTGCCAGCAGCTACCGGGACAGGGGGGCGGAGAGGGAGACCCAGTACTTC.

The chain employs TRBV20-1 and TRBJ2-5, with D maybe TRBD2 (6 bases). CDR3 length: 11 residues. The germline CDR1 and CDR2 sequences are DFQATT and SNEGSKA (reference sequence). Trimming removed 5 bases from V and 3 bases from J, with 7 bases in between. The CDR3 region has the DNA TGCAGTGCTCGCGGGGAAGAGACCCAGTACTTC. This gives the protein CSARGEETQYF.

The DNA of the CDR3 is TGTGCCAGTAGTGCAGCGCAGGGGAACACTGAAGCTTTCTTT. It codes for CASSAAQGNTEAFF. J is TRBJ1-1 and V is TRBV19, with TRBD1 as a possible D gene (5 bases). V was cut by 5 bases and J by 1 base, with 11 bases left in between. Germline V CDR1 and CDR2: LNHDA, SQIVND (reference sequence). This CDR3 region has 14 residues.

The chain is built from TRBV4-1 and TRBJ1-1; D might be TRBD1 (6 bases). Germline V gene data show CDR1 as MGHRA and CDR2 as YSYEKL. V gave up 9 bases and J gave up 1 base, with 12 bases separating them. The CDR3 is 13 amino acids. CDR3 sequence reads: CASAGTTNTEAFF. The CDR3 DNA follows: TGCGCCAGTGCCGGGACAACGAACACTGAAGCTTTCTTT.

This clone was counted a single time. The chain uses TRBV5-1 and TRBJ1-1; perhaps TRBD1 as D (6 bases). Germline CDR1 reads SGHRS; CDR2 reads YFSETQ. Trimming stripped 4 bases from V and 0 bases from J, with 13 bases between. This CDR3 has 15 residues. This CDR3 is CASSARQALNTEAFF. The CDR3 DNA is TGCGCCAGCAGCGCAAGACAGGCGTTGAACACTGAAGCTTTCTTT.

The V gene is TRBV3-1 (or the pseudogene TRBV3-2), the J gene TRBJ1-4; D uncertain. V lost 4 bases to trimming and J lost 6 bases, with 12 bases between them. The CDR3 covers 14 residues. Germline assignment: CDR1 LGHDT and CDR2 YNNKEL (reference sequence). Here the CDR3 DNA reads TGTGCCAGCAGCCTGGCGGGGAAGCATGAAAAACTGTTTTTT. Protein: CASSLAGKHEKLFF.

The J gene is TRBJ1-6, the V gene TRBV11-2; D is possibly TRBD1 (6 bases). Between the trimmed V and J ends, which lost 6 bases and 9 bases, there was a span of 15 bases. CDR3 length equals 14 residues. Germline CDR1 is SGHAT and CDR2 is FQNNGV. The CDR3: CASREQGLGSPLHF. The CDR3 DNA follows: TGTGCCAGCAGGGAACAGGGTTTGGGTTCACCCCTCCACTTT.

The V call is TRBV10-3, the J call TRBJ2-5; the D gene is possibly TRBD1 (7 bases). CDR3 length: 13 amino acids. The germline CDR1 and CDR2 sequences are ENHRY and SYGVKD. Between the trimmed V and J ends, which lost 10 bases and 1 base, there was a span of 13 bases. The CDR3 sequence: CASGTVGQETQYF. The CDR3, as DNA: TGTGCCAGCGGGACAGTGGGCCAAGAGACCCAGTACTTC.

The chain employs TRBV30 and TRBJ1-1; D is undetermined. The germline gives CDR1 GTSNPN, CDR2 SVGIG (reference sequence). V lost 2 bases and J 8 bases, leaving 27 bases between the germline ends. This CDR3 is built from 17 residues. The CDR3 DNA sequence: TGTGCCTGGAGTCGTACCGAGCTTACTAGATTTGACGAGGAAGCTTTCTTT. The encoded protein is CAWSRTELTRFDEEAFF.

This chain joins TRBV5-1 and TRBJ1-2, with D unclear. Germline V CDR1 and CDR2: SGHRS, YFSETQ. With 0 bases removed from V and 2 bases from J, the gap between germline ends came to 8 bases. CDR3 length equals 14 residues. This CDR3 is CASSLGGKNYGYTF. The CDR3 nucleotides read TGCGCCAGCAGCTTGGGAGGGAAAAACTATGGCTACACCTTC. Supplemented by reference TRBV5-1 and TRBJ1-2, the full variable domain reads KAGVTQTPRYLIKTRGQQVTLSCSPISGHRSVSWYQQTPGQGLQFLFEYFSETQRNKGNFPGRFSGRQFSNSRSEMNVSTLELGDSALYLCASSLGGKNYGYTFGSGTRLTVV.

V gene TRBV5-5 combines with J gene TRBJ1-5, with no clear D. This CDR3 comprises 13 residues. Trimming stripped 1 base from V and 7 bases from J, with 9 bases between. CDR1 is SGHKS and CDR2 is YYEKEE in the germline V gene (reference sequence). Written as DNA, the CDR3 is TGTGCCAGCAGCTTGCTATGGGCCCAGCCCCAGCATTTT. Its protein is CASSLLWAQPQHF.

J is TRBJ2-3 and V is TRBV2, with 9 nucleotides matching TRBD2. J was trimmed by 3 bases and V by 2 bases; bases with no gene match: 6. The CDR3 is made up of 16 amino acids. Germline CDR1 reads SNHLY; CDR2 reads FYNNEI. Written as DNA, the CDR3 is TGTGCCAGCAGTGAATCGCGGGGGGGCCGTACAGATACGCAGTATTTT. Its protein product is CASSESRGGRTDTQYF.

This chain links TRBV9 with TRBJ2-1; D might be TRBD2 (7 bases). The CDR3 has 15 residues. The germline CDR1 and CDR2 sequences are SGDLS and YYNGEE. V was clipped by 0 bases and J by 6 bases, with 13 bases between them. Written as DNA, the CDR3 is TGTGCCAGCAGCGTAGGTGGGGGGGCCGGCAATGAGCAGTTCTTC. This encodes CASSVGGGAGNEQFF.

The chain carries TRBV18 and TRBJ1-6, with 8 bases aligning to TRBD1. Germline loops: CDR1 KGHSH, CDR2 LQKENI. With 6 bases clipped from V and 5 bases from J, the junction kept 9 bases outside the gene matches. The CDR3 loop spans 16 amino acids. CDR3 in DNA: TGTGCCAGCTCGTCCGGTCAGGGGGCTGATAATTCACCCCTCCACTTT. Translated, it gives CASSSGQGADNSPLHF.

This CDR3 is CASTPGGAGLNTIYF. DNA of the CDR3: TGTGCCAGCACCCCCGGCGGGGCAGGATTAAACACCATATATTTT. The chain employs TRBV28 and TRBJ1-3; D perhaps matches TRBD1 (5 bases). From germline, CDR1 is MDHEN and CDR2 SYDVKM. V gave up 7 bases and J gave up 6 bases, with 19 bases separating them. CDR3 length: 15 amino acids. The full variable domain, completed using reference TRBV28 and TRBJ1-3, is DVKVTQSSRYLVKRTGEKVFLECVQDMDHENMFWYRQDPGLGLRLIYFSYDVKMKEKGDIPEGYSVSREKKERFSLILESASTNQTSMYLCASTPGGAGLNTIYFGEGSWLTVV.

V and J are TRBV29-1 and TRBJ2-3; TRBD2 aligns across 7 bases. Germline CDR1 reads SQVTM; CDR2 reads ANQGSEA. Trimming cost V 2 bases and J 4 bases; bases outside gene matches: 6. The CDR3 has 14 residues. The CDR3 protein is CSVERGVGADTQYF. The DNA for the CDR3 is TGCAGCGTTGAACGGGGGGTAGGCGCAGATACGCAGTATTTT.

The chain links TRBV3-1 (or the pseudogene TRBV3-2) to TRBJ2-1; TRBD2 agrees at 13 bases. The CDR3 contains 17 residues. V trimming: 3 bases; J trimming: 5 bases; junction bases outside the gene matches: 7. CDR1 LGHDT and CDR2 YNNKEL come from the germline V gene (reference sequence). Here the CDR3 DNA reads TGTGCCAGCAGCCAGGAACTAGCGGGGGGGCGCCACAATGAGCAGTTCTTC. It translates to CASSQELAGGRHNEQFF.

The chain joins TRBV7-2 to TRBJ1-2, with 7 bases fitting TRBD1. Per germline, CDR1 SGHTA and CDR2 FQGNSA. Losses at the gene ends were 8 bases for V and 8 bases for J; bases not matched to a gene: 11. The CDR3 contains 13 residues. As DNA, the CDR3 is TGTGCCAGCCGACAGGGTTCAGAGAGGGGCTACACCTTC. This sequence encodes CASRQGSERGYTF.

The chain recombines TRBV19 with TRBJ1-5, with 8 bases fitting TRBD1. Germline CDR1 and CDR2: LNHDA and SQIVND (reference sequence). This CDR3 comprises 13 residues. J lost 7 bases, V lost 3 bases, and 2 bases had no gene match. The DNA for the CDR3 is TGTGCCAGTAGTATGGGGACAGGACAGCCCCAGCATTTT. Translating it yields CASSMGTGQPQHF.

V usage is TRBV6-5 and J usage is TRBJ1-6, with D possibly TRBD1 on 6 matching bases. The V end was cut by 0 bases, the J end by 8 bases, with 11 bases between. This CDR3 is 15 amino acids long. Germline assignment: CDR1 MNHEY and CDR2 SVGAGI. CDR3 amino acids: CASSYSQGPYSPLHF. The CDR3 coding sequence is TGTGCCAGCAGTTACTCGCAGGGGCCATATTCACCCCTCCACTTT.